This is a list of T cell receptor beta chains from one sample in a study of shared clonotypes between healthy human individuals. Some clones are missing from TCRdb's copy, which holds only in-frame ones; the method was immunoSEQ multiplex PCR. The repertoire consists of 1 million to 1.2 million clones, with 70% to 85% occurring once and the leading ten covering about 0.94%. The sequencing sample was made of memory CD4+ T cells from PBMCs. Receptors were obtained from a man younger than 35 in good health. Some clones in this sample may be carry-over from other donors' samples. The CDR3 runs from the conserved cysteine through the conserved F or W. The order of the fields is V gene, clone size, CDR3 length, J gene, CDR3 protein. Clone size appears in some rows only: once, few, many, or a class for an expanded clone.

V gene: TRBV28; clone size: NA; CDR3 length: 14; J gene: TRBJ2-5; CDR3 protein: CASSFSQGVETQYF
V gene: TRBV28; clone size: NA; CDR3 length: 15; J gene: TRBJ2-2; CDR3 protein: CASRTRTPNTGELFF
V gene: TRBV7-2; clone size: NA; CDR3 length: 13; J gene: TRBJ2-7; CDR3 protein: CASGRQPSYEQYF
V gene: TRBV7-8; clone size: NA; CDR3 length: 14; J gene: TRBJ1-2; CDR3 protein: CASSLGQGGYGYTF
V gene: TRBV28; clone size: NA; CDR3 length: 16; J gene: TRBJ2-3; CDR3 protein: CASSSISGRATDTQYF
V gene: TRBV30; clone size: NA; CDR3 length: 16; J gene: TRBJ2-3; CDR3 protein: CAWSVGLALFTDTQYF
V gene: TRBV5-6; clone size: NA; CDR3 length: 16; J gene: TRBJ2-5; CDR3 protein: CASSDIGRGSRETQYF
V gene: TRBV2; clone size: NA; CDR3 length: 14; J gene: TRBJ1-1; CDR3 protein: CASSEGGRDPEAFF
V gene: TRBV27; clone size: NA; CDR3 length: 15; J gene: TRBJ1-2; CDR3 protein: CASSPRQGKGYGYTF
V gene: TRBV4-1; clone size: NA; CDR3 length: 17; J gene: TRBJ1-2; CDR3 protein: CASSQVLTTESNYGYTF
V gene: TRBV25-1; clone size: NA; CDR3 length: 11; J gene: TRBJ2-5; CDR3 protein: CASSESETQYF
V gene: TRBV5-6; clone size: NA; CDR3 length: 14; J gene: TRBJ2-5; CDR3 protein: CASGAAKKGETQYF
V gene: TRBV5-1; clone size: NA; CDR3 length: 15; J gene: TRBJ1-1; CDR3 protein: CASSLQGSEGTEAFF
V gene: TRBV2; clone size: NA; CDR3 length: 12; J gene: TRBJ1-2; CDR3 protein: CASSARELRYTF
V gene: TRBV29-1; clone size: NA; CDR3 length: 13; J gene: TRBJ2-5; CDR3 protein: CSARDRGWETQYF
V gene: TRBV5-1; clone size: NA; CDR3 length: 13; J gene: TRBJ2-1; CDR3 protein: CASSSELYNEQFF
V gene: TRBV27; clone size: once; CDR3 length: 15; J gene: TRBJ1-1; CDR3 protein: CASTLRQGARTEAFF
V gene: TRBV5-1; clone size: NA; CDR3 length: 16; J gene: TRBJ2-7; CDR3 protein: CASSSTVQGISDEQYF
V gene: TRBV2; clone size: once; CDR3 length: 18; J gene: TRBJ1-3; CDR3 protein: CASSSTQSRQGAGNTIYF
V gene: TRBV13; clone size: NA; CDR3 length: 13; J gene: TRBJ2-1; CDR3 protein: CASSRLASDEQFF
V gene: TRBV15; clone size: NA; CDR3 length: 15; J gene: TRBJ2-1; CDR3 protein: CATSISGSSYNEQFF
V gene: TRBV5-5; clone size: few; CDR3 length: 14; J gene: TRBJ2-7; CDR3 protein: CASSLGQGAYEQYF
V gene: TRBV29-1; clone size: NA; CDR3 length: 12; J gene: TRBJ2-3; CDR3 protein: CSVFVSTDTQYF
V gene: TRBV20-1; clone size: NA; CDR3 length: 11; J gene: TRBJ1-3; CDR3 protein: CSARVENTIYF
V gene: TRBV9; clone size: NA; CDR3 length: 16; J gene: TRBJ2-5; CDR3 protein: CASSVGRSAGQETQYF
V gene: TRBV20-1; clone size: NA; CDR3 length: 10; J gene: TRBJ2-6; CDR3 protein: CSAGANVLTF
V gene: TRBV11-3; clone size: NA; CDR3 length: 16; J gene: TRBJ2-3; CDR3 protein: CASSGGTSGPTDTQYF
V gene: TRBV28; clone size: NA; CDR3 length: 11; J gene: TRBJ2-3; CDR3 protein: CASIDADTQYF
V gene: TRBV28; clone size: NA; CDR3 length: 13; J gene: TRBJ2-3; CDR3 protein: CASSLTAERTRYF
V gene: TRBV7-3; clone size: NA; CDR3 length: 15; J gene: TRBJ1-1; CDR3 protein: CASSLTGQQNTEAFF
V gene: TRBV15; clone size: many; CDR3 length: 13; J gene: TRBJ1-2; CDR3 protein: CATSRTRDYGYTF
V gene: TRBV9; clone size: NA; CDR3 length: 15; J gene: TRBJ2-1; CDR3 protein: CASSSSGSPYNEQFF
V gene: TRBV29-1; clone size: NA; CDR3 length: 14; J gene: TRBJ2-3; CDR3 protein: CSVEARDFTDTQYF
V gene: TRBV28; clone size: NA; CDR3 length: 14; J gene: TRBJ2-7; CDR3 protein: CASSLGGSSYEQYF
V gene: TRBV5-4; clone size: NA; CDR3 length: 15; J gene: TRBJ2-1; CDR3 protein: CASSLGLALYNEQFF
V gene: TRBV28; clone size: few; CDR3 length: 11; J gene: TRBJ1-1; CDR3 protein: CASNWGTEAFF
V gene: TRBV7-9; clone size: NA; CDR3 length: 15; J gene: TRBJ2-2; CDR3 protein: CASSKTGANTGELFF
V gene: TRBV27; clone size: NA; CDR3 length: 14; J gene: TRBJ2-7; CDR3 protein: CASKSRRDSYEQYF
V gene: TRBV28; clone size: NA; CDR3 length: 16; J gene: TRBJ2-2; CDR3 protein: CASSPGRRGNTGELFF
V gene: TRBV13; clone size: NA; CDR3 length: 14; J gene: TRBJ2-7; CDR3 protein: CASSRRDWSYEQYF
V gene: TRBV5-1; clone size: once; CDR3 length: 16; J gene: TRBJ1-1; CDR3 protein: CASSLTGTGMYTEAFF
V gene: TRBV27; clone size: once; CDR3 length: 17; J gene: TRBJ2-2; CDR3 protein: CASSLGRLDQNTGELFF
V gene: TRBV15; clone size: NA; CDR3 length: 17; J gene: TRBJ2-1; CDR3 protein: CATSRDQRLAGGNEQFF
V gene: TRBV7-9; clone size: NA; CDR3 length: 17; J gene: TRBJ2-7; CDR3 protein: CASSFPVGQGNPEEQYF
V gene: TRBV7-3; clone size: NA; CDR3 length: 15; J gene: TRBJ1-1; CDR3 protein: CASSPTEGVWTEAFF
V gene: TRBV28; clone size: NA; CDR3 length: 15; J gene: TRBJ2-4; CDR3 protein: CASSPGGGGRNIQYF
V gene: TRBV7-9; clone size: few; CDR3 length: 17; J gene: TRBJ2-3; CDR3 protein: CASSSRILQGATDTQYF
V gene: TRBV7-9; clone size: few; CDR3 length: 13; J gene: TRBJ2-7; CDR3 protein: CASSQGGGYEQYF
V gene: TRBV25-1; clone size: NA; CDR3 length: 15; J gene: TRBJ1-2; CDR3 protein: CASSEYLAGASGYTF
V gene: TRBV19; clone size: NA; CDR3 length: 15; J gene: TRBJ2-1; CDR3 protein: CASSIDRWLYNEQFF
V gene: TRBV28; clone size: once; CDR3 length: 15; J gene: TRBJ1-2; CDR3 protein: CASSPTWGGNYGYTF
V gene: TRBV6-1; clone size: many; CDR3 length: 11; J gene: TRBJ2-7; CDR3 protein: CASRHRYEQYF
V gene: TRBV6-6; clone size: once; CDR3 length: 15; J gene: TRBJ2-2; CDR3 protein: CASSPQGGRTGELFF
V gene: TRBV11-2; clone size: few; CDR3 length: 18; J gene: TRBJ2-3; CDR3 protein: CASSLARGGAGTTDTQYF